The 18 T cell receptor beta chains reported below all come from one sample, sequenced in a study of T cell repertoires in cytomegalovirus infection. TCRdb fed the reads into MiXCR, producing one record per CDR3 protein. The repertoire holds almost 500,000 distinct CDR3 sequences, with around 11% as singletons. Sample: PBMCs. Source of these receptors: a human donor in good health (CMV status not recorded). Some clones in this sample may be carry-over from other donors' samples.

This clonotype was observed at least ten times. The gene calls are TRBV28 and TRBJ1-2; D perhaps matches TRBD1 (5 bases). The V gene's germline CDR1 is MDHEN and CDR2 SYDVKM. The V and J ends lost 5 bases and 3 bases respectively, with 13 bases between them. The length of the CDR3 is 14 residues. The CDR3 sequence is CASSGFRVDYGYTF. The CDR3 nucleotides are TGTGCCAGCAGTGGGTTCAGGGTAGACTATGGCTACACCTTC.

This clonotype was counted many times. This sequence joins TRBV2 and TRBJ1-2, with TRBD1 identical over 7 bases. From germline, CDR1 is SNHLY and CDR2 FYNNEI. The CDR3 is 12 amino acids. With V trimmed by 6 bases and J by 5 bases, 3 bases remained unmatched. The CDR3 bases are TGTGCCAGCAGAGGGACAGCTTATGGCTACACCTTC. Amino acid sequence: CASRGTAYGYTF.

The chain uses TRBV12-5 and TRBJ2-5, with 7 bases fitting TRBD1. Per the germline V gene, CDR1 is LGHNT and CDR2 is FRNRAP. The CDR3 spans 15 residues. Trimming took 9 bases from V and 1 from J; bases not matched to a gene: 11. Here the CDR3 DNA reads TGTGCTAGCCAGAAAACAGGGGCCCTCCAAGAGACCCAGTACTTC. Protein sequence: CASQKTGALQETQYF.

There are many counts of this clonotype. This rearrangement joins TRBV7-2 to TRBJ1-2; D call uncertain. Trimming removed 5 bases at V and 1 base at J, with 11 bases between. This CDR3 region has 14 residues. Germline CDR1 is SGHTA and CDR2 is FQGNSA. The CDR3 here is CASSPVTVNYGYTF. CDR3 DNA sequence: TGTGCCAGCAGCCCAGTAACAGTTAACTATGGCTACACCTTC.

The chain combines TRBV20-1 with TRBJ1-3; 7 positions match TRBD1. After removal of 6 bases from V and 6 bases from J, the junction contained 8 bases not matched to a gene. This CDR3 comprises 13 residues. The germline V gene has CDR1 DFQATT and CDR2 SNEGSKA (reference sequence). The CDR3 here is CSAPRTGENTIYF. CDR3 DNA sequence: TGCAGTGCCCCTCGGACAGGCGAAAACACCATATATTTT.

This clonotype was recorded many times. The genes are TRBV7-9 and TRBJ2-7, with TRBD1 matching 10 bases. V shed 2 bases, J shed 4 bases, and the junction held 5 bases outside the gene matches. Germline V gene data show CDR1 as SEHNR and CDR2 as FQNEAQ (reference sequence). CDR3 size: 15 residues. The CDR3 sequence: CASSLRDRGGYEQYF. The CDR3 DNA reads as TGTGCCAGCAGCTTACGGGACAGGGGTGGGTACGAGCAGTACTTC.

This clonotype was recorded many times. V usage is TRBV28 and J usage is TRBJ2-3; maybe TRBD1 (6 bases). Germline-derived CDR1 and CDR2 are MDHEN and SYDVKM. The V gene lost 4 bases and the J gene lost 2 bases, with 10 bases spanning the gap. The CDR3 extends over 14 amino acids. CDR3 sequence (DNA): TGTGCCAGCAGTTCCGGACAGACCACAGATACGCAGTATTTT. Its protein is CASSSGQTTDTQYF.

Ten or more counts support this clonotype. V is TRBV11-1 and J is TRBJ1-1; weak D call: TRBD1 (6 bases). CDR3 size: 14 residues. Germline CDR1 is SGHAT and CDR2 is FQDESV (reference sequence). V shed 3 bases and J shed 3 bases, with 11 bases lying between them. The CDR3 protein is CASSFGRGYTEAFF. CDR3 nucleotide sequence: TGTGCCAGCAGCTTCGGCAGGGGTTACACTGAAGCTTTCTTT.

A remark on this clonotype: Being one base from a much bigger clone, this may be a read error. V gene TRBV11-2 combines with J gene TRBJ2-2; D possibly corresponds to TRBD2 (6 bases). This CDR3 spans 15 amino acids. The V gene's germline CDR1 is SGHAT and CDR2 FQNNGV. CDR3 sequence reads: CASSSRGTITGDLFF. CDR3 nucleotide sequence: TGTGCCAGCAGCTCCCGGGGGACCATCACCGGGGATCTGTTTTTT.

At least ten counts were recorded for this clonotype. The chain is built from TRBV12-3 or TRBV12-4 and TRBJ2-1; D is undetermined. The V gene lost 1 base and the J gene lost 6 bases, with 7 bases spanning the gap. CDR3 length equals 13 residues. CDR3 bases: TGTGCCAGCAGTTTAGATGCAGGCAATGAGCAGTTCTTC. Amino acid sequence: CASSLDAGNEQFF.

This clonotype has only a few counts. The chain recombines TRBV19 with TRBJ1-1; D is ambiguous. Deletions cut 0 bases from V and 7 bases from J, with 3 bases between. CDR1 LNHDA and CDR2 SQIVND come from the germline V gene (reference sequence). CDR3 length equals 11 residues. DNA for the CDR3: TGTGCCAGTAGTATAGATCTTGAAGCTTTCTTT. Translated, it gives CASSIDLEAFF.

This clonotype occurred a few times. The chain joins TRBV7-9 to TRBJ2-2; the D is unclear. Germline V gene data show CDR1 as SEHNR and CDR2 as FQNEAQ (reference sequence). Trimming cost V 5 bases and J 6 bases, with 7 bases left between them. This CDR3 region has 12 residues. The CDR3 loop reads CASSLKPGELFF. DNA for the CDR3: TGTGCCAGCAGCCTTAAACCCGGGGAGCTGTTTTTT.

The sample holds many counts of this clonotype. The chain has TRBV5-1 and TRBJ1-6, with a possible D match to TRBD1 (5 bases). The CDR3 sequence is 15 residues long. Trimming pared 3 bases from V and 13 bases from J, leaving 20 bases between. Germline values: CDR1 SGHRS, CDR2 YFSETQ. CDR3 amino acids: CASSSDTGALRPLHF. The CDR3, as DNA: TGCGCCAGCAGCTCGGACACGGGAGCCCTGCGGCCCCTCCACTTT. Together with reference TRBV5-1 and TRBJ1-6, the CDR3 gives the full variable domain: KAGVTQTPRYLIKTRGQQVTLSCSPISGHRSVSWYQQTPGQGLQFLFEYFSETQRNKGNFPGRFSGRQFSNSRSEMNVSTLELGDSALYLCASSSDTGALRPLHFGNGTRLTVT.

This clonotype was recorded at least ten times. The chain uses TRBV12-3 or TRBV12-4 and TRBJ2-2, with 8 bases that match TRBD2. V lost 6 bases to trimming and J lost 3 bases; unmatched junction nucleotides: 3. This CDR3 comprises 14 residues. This CDR3 reads CASSRGGDTGELFF. CDR3 in DNA: TGTGCCAGCAGCCGGGGGGGGGACACCGGGGAGCTGTTTTTT.

This clonotype was counted only a few times. This sequence joins TRBV19 and TRBJ1-5; possible D gene TRBD1, 6 bases. Deletions cut 3 bases from V and 7 bases from J, with 16 bases between. CDR3 length equals 15 residues. Germline CDR1 reads LNHDA; CDR2 reads SQIVND (reference sequence). The CDR3 spells CASSMASGVGQPQHF. The CDR3 DNA reads as TGTGCCAGTAGTATGGCGTCAGGGGTAGGCCAGCCCCAGCATTTT.

This sequence joins TRBV5-4 and TRBJ2-3, with 7 bases identical to TRBD2. CDR1 and CDR2 from the germline V gene are SGHNT and YYREEE (reference sequence). V lost 3 bases and J lost 2; bases outside the gene matches: 6. The CDR3 has 15 residues. The CDR3 sequence is CASSSGTTYTDTQYF. DNA for the CDR3: TGTGCCAGCAGCTCCGGGACTACGTACACAGATACGCAGTATTTT.

The sample holds a few counts of this clonotype. The V gene is TRBV29-1, the J gene TRBJ1-5; D call uncertain. This CDR3 is 13 amino acids long. The germline V gene encodes CDR1 SQVTM and CDR2 ANQGSEA. Trimming removed 4 bases at V and 4 bases at J, with 11 bases between. The CDR3: CSVVLGLNQPQHF. The CDR3 DNA is TGCAGCGTTGTTCTAGGGTTGAATCAGCCCCAGCATTTT.

The chain couples TRBV15 to TRBJ1-5; D is possibly TRBD1 (5 bases). Per the germline V gene, CDR1 is LNHNV and CDR2 is YYDKDF (reference sequence). The CDR3 length is 15 residues. The ends were cut back, 0 bases at V and 3 bases at J, with 9 bases in the middle. The CDR3 DNA sequence: TGTGCCACCAGCAGAGAAGGGGCATACAATCAGCCCCAGCATTTT. Protein product: CATSREGAYNQPQHF.